This T cell receptor (beta chain) was recorded in a study of shared clonotypes between healthy human individuals (dated by TCRdb to 2018 to 2021). Turning to the overall study: The cohort comprised two women and a few men aged 18 to 49 years. For each donor, CD4 naive and CD4 memory were each run on three plates, CD8 naive on two plates, and CD8 memory on one plate. Blood TCR repertoires of 5 or 6 healthy adults were deeply sequenced to estimate repertoire size and the extent of clonotype sharing between individuals. To increase sequencing depth and limit assay-specific biases, different laboratories used diverse techniques to prepare libraries and sequence TCR repertoires. Between about 0.85 and 8.9 billion PBMCs per donor were obtained by leukapheresis. Broad study findings and their caveats: Sampling was restricted to blood, and TCR repertoires in tissue are likely to differ from TCR repertoires in blood. Naive subsets generally had larger estimated clonotype richness than memory subsets did. Because the study included only a small number of donors, the genetic and exposure-history diversity represented was limited. Compared with non-shared clonotypes, clonotypes shared by all four sorted-subset donors had higher generation probabilities. About 5% of naive CD4, 3.5% of naive CD8, around 2.3% of memory CD4, and about 0.4% of memory CD8 clonotypes were shared across four donors. Pairwise subsampling indicated that sequencing depth was expected to affect the degree of clonotype sharing among donors. Rarefaction of sorted-subset datasets indicated incomplete sequencing despite the large sequencing depth.

V and J are truncated by 1 base and 6 bases respectively, leaving an intervening sequence of 21 bases. Taken from the germline V gene, the CDR1 and CDR2 loops are MNHNS and SASEGT. There are 18 amino acids in the CDR3, from cysteine to phenylalanine inclusive. This entry keeps only the CDR3 DNA: 54 bases, framed from base 1. As regards this clone: Its antigen is currently not known. It has no much larger one-base neighbor in the sample; base qualities were not kept.

Using the deep immunoSEQ assay, multiplex PCR amplified TCR CDR3 regions from genomic DNA. Extracted genomic DNA from each cell subset was distributed evenly across all wells of several immunoSEQ 96-well plates, and each plate was treated as a replicate. For sorted subsets, about 220 ng of genomic DNA, equivalent to some 30,000 T cell genomes, went into each replicate PCR. Purified libraries were quantified with a Qubit 3.0 fluorometer, sized on a Bioanalyzer 2100, and re-quantified with the KAPA Library Quantification kit. Every immunoSEQ 96-well plate was sequenced on a separate single-read 150-cycle Illumina NextSeq 550 flow cell. As for the authors' bioinformatics: Because only junctional sequences without quality scores were contained in the immunoSEQ output, filtering matching that applied to full-length reads could not be performed. Sequences were annotated with PyIR, a Python wrapper for IgBLAST v1.9, and V/J genes and CDR3 were assigned using IMGT germline references. Any read was removed if the V/J assignment was weak (E-value above 1e-6), the CDR3 was missing, or the read contained stop codons, out-of-frame junctions, or ambiguous translated residues. A V3J clonotype was defined by an identical inferred V gene, J gene, and CDR3 amino acid sequence. Percentage overlap between repertoires was computed as shared unique clonotypes divided by the size of the smaller repertoire. RTK rarefaction, the Chao1 estimator, and Recon v2.1 estimates of unobserved clonotypes were used to assess repertoire richness. For all TCRbeta clonotypes obtained by the gDNA method from a few donors, generation probabilities were computed with OLGA. TCRdb limited this immuneACCESS table to in-frame rearrangements with V and J called. A share of clones is missing; checked studies link under half to unresolved V genes, and the rest is unexplained. Clone size and V and J calls were adopted from that table, with D and trimming inferred from the DNA. The sample yields 2 million to 2.5 million clones; 92% were counted once. The leading ten clones occupy about 0.36% of the sample.

Donors were healthy HIV-negative adults with no recently reported acute infections or vaccinations. Only Caucasian adults living in Nashville, Tennessee, USA were represented among the donors. CD4+ T cells were enriched through magnetic negative selection, after which naive cells were positively selected on CD45RA and the remaining negative fraction served as the memory subset. Blood was obtained by leukapheresis, after which PBMCs were separated by Ficoll-Histopaque density gradient centrifugation and cryopreserved in liquid nitrogen vapor phase. Purity and quantity of every magnetically sorted T cell population were checked by analytical flow cytometry. Each sorted fraction had its genomic DNA isolated and then quantified by UV absorbance on a Nanodrop 2000c.

Sequenced sample: naive CD4+ T cells from PBMCs. The sample's cell subset or site label is to be understood as: CD45RA+ positively selected. The chain was built from TRBV6-1 and TRBJ2-2; the D element could tentatively be TRBD1 or TRBD2, as 5 bases agree for each. This TCR was recovered from a man aged 18 to 30 in good health. Some clones in this sample may be carry-over from other donors' samples. The CDR3 has the sequence CASSEVVGGPGRAGELFF. The nucleotide sequence reads as follows: TGTGCCAGCAGTGAAGTAGTAGGTGGCCCGGGGCGCGCCGGGGAGCTGTTTTTT.